This entry lists 25 T cell receptor beta chains sequenced from one sample in a study of STAT5B mutations in CD4+ large granular lymphocyte leukemia (dated by TCRdb to 2021 to 2024). Preparation of the library involved the immunoSEQ multiplex PCR assay. TCRdb took over this immuneACCESS table, retaining in-frame rearrangements with V and J assigned. Such tables are incomplete; in checked studies, under half of the missing clones stem from an unresolved V gene, and the remainder is unexplained. This sample holds 31,000 or so clones; around three quarters were observed only once. The ten largest make up roughly 2% of the sample. Source material: CD4+ T cells from blood buffy coats. Source of these receptors: a human donor in good health.

The chain has TRBV5-1 and TRBJ2-1, with D uncertain. V gave up 0 bases and J gave up 5 bases, with 9 bases separating them. The CDR3 has 14 amino acids. CDR1 and CDR2 from the germline V gene are SGHRS and YFSETQ. In DNA, the CDR3 is TGCGCCAGCAGCTTGGGTTTAGACCACAATGAGCAGTTCTTC. Translating gives CASSLGLDHNEQFF.

In DNA form, the CDR3 reads TGTGCCAGCAGTACAGCAATCTCTGGAAACACCATATATTTT. Its translation: CASSTAISGNTIYF. The V gene is TRBV6-5, the J gene TRBJ1-3; no clear D. Trimming shortened V by 5 bases and J by 0 bases, and 8 bases separated the two germline ends. This CDR3 contains 14 residues. Germline V gene lookup returns CDR1 MNHEY and CDR2 SVGAGI.

In this sample, this clone turned up once. Here the CDR3 DNA reads TGTGCCAGCAGCCCTCTTGGTGCTAACTATGGCTACACCTTC. Its translation is CASSPLGANYGYTF. V gene TRBV9 combines with J gene TRBJ1-2; D not certain. CDR1 and CDR2 from the germline V gene are SGDLS and YYNGEE. The CDR3 is made up of 14 amino acids. Trimming took 4 bases from V and 0 from J, leaving 10 bases between them.

This clone was counted a few times. The chain joins TRBV7-9 to TRBJ2-1; tentative D call: TRBD2 (5 bases). V was cut by 6 bases and J by 4 bases, with 7 bases left in between. Germline V gene data show CDR1 as SEHNR and CDR2 as FQNEAQ (reference sequence). The CDR3 consists of 12 residues. CDR3 bases: TGTGCCAGCAGGGGGAGTTACAATGAGCAGTTCTTC. Amino acids: CASRGSYNEQFF.

The gene calls are TRBV10-1 and TRBJ2-2; D not certain. CDR1 and CDR2 from the germline V gene are WNHNN and SYGVQD (reference sequence). CDR3 length equals 14 residues. Deletions cut 6 bases from V and 1 base from J, with 9 bases between. CDR3 bases: TGCGCCAGCAGGGCCGGAGTGAACACCGGGGAGCTGTTTTTT. Amino acid sequence: CASRAGVNTGELFF.

The chain combines TRBV5-4 with TRBJ2-3; 9 nucleotides agree with TRBD2. The CDR3 contains 14 residues. Per germline, CDR1 SGHNT and CDR2 YYREEE (reference sequence). The CDR3 nucleotides read TGTGGCTCACGGCGGGAGGGCGGGGGAGATACGCAGTATTTT. This encodes CGSRREGGGDTQYF. The entire variable domain, with the rest obtained from reference TRBV5-4 and TRBJ2-3, is as follows: ETGVTQSPTHLIKTRGQQVTLRCSSQSGHNTVSWYQQALGQGPQFIFQYYREEENGRGNFPPRFSGLQFPNYSSELNVNALELDDSALYLCGSRREGGGDTQYFGPGTRLTVL.

This clone was observed a few times. J is TRBJ2-2 and V is TRBV10-1; D is perhaps TRBD1 or TRBD2 (5 bases each). This CDR3 has 15 amino acids. Trimming removed 2 bases at V and 7 bases at J, with 14 bases between. Germline V gene sequence: CDR1 WNHNN, CDR2 SYGVQD (reference sequence). The CDR3 here is CASSEGRGVNGELFF. CDR3 DNA: TGCGCCAGCAGTGAGGGACGGGGCGTAAACGGGGAGCTGTTTTTT.

This clone came up once. The gene calls are TRBV28 and TRBJ1-1; no clear D. CDR3 size: 13 residues. Trimming took 3 bases from V and 4 from J, leaving 9 bases between them. Germline lookup yields CDR1 MDHEN and CDR2 SYDVKM. CDR3 coding DNA: TGTGCCAGCAGTTTTGCGCAGCCCACTGAAGCTTTCTTT. Translation gives CASSFAQPTEAFF. Looking up the rest from reference TRBV28 and TRBJ1-1 gives the full variable domain: DVKVTQSSRYLVKRTGEKVFLECVQDMDHENMFWYRQDPGLGLRLIYFSYDVKMKEKGDIPEGYSVSREKKERFSLILESASTNQTSMYLCASSFAQPTEAFFGQGTRLTVV.

This rearrangement joins TRBV2 to TRBJ2-1; D may be TRBD2 (6 bases). Germline values: CDR1 SNHLY, CDR2 FYNNEI. Trimming took off 3 bases at V and 10 bases at J, with 16 bases between the two ends. This CDR3 has 14 residues. For the CDR3, the DNA is TGTGCCAGCAGTGAGGATCTGACTAGACAAGAGCAGTTCTTC. The encoded protein is CASSEDLTRQEQFF.

This clone occurred a few times. This chain joins TRBV5-1 and TRBJ1-1; D is uncertain. Germline V lookup: CDR1 SGHRS, CDR2 YFSETQ. CDR3 length: 11 residues. V was pared by 4 bases and J by 8 bases, with 9 bases between. In DNA form, the CDR3 reads TGCGCCAGCAGCGCGGAGAGCGAAGCTTTCTTT. Protein sequence: CASSAESEAFF.

The chain uses TRBV19 and TRBJ2-5, with 7 bases matching TRBD1. Germline-derived CDR1 and CDR2 are LNHDA and SQIVND (reference sequence). The CDR3 is 14 residues long. J lost 2 bases, V lost 3 bases, and 3 bases had no gene match. The CDR3 sequence: CASSIKGQQETQYF. In DNA, the CDR3 is TGTGCCAGTAGTATTAAGGGACAGCAAGAGACCCAGTACTTC.

A word on this clone: The identical CDR3 is also encoded by other nucleotide sequences in the sample. The gene calls are TRBV7-2 and TRBJ1-1, with a possible D match to TRBD1 (5 bases). The CDR3 has 14 residues. CDR1 and CDR2 (germline): SGHTA, FQGNSA. Between the trimmed V and J ends, which lost 4 bases and 4 bases, there was a span of 13 bases. DNA for the CDR3: TGTGCCAGCAGCTCGGGCCGGGGGAGCACTGAAGCTTTCTTT. This encodes CASSSGRGSTEAFF.

V usage is TRBV7-9 and J usage is TRBJ1-3; 7 nucleotides agree with TRBD1. The CDR3 is 17 amino acids. Trimming took 5 bases from V and 5 from J; bases not matched to a gene: 15. Germline CDR1 SEHNR, CDR2 FQNEAQ (reference sequence). CDR3: CASSERDRVIPRNTIYF. The CDR3 coding sequence is TGTGCCAGCAGCGAACGGGACAGAGTGATCCCTAGAAACACCATATATTTT.

The chain uses TRBV19 and TRBJ1-4; TRBD1 might be the D (5 bases). This CDR3 is built from 14 residues. Germline values: CDR1 LNHDA, CDR2 SQIVND (reference sequence). Trimming took off 6 bases at V and 4 bases at J, with 12 bases between the two ends. The CDR3 reads CASRGPGINEKLFF. CDR3 coding DNA: TGTGCCAGTAGGGGCCCAGGGATTAATGAAAAACTGTTTTTT.

This chain joins TRBV19 and TRBJ1-3, with 9 bases that match TRBD1. The germline gives CDR1 LNHDA, CDR2 SQIVND (reference sequence). CDR3 length: 15 amino acids. Trimming took 6 bases from V and 0 from J; bases not matched to a gene: 3. CDR3 residues: CASRAGQGSGNTIYF. In nucleotides, the CDR3 is TGTGCCAGTAGGGCGGGACAGGGCTCTGGAAACACCATATATTTT.

The rearrangement joins TRBV5-1 to TRBJ2-5; maybe TRBD2 (6 bases). The CDR3 is 15 residues long. V was shortened by 4 bases and J by 5 bases, with 18 bases between the two germline ends. In germline, CDR1 is SGHRS, CDR2 YFSETQ. CDR3 in DNA: TGCGCCAGCAGCCCGGGGGACTTGACCGAGGAGACCCAGTACTTC. This encodes CASSPGDLTEETQYF.

This clone was counted a single time. The gene calls are TRBV12-5 and TRBJ2-3, with no clear D. Trimming pared 6 bases from V and 6 bases from J, leaving 10 bases between. CDR1 is LGHNT, CDR2 FRNRAP, per germline. The CDR3 runs 12 residues. The CDR3 DNA follows: TGTGCTAGTGGCATGACCGTGGATACGCAGTATTTT. This codes for CASGMTVDTQYF.

Here the CDR3 reads CASSLQSPYNSPLHF. The CDR3 coding sequence is TGTGCCAGCAGTTTACAGAGCCCCTATAATTCACCCCTCCACTTT. The V and J genes are TRBV27 and TRBJ1-6; no firm D call. V was cut by 2 bases and J by 2 bases, with 7 bases left in between. The germline V gene has CDR1 MNHEY and CDR2 SMNVEV (reference sequence). The CDR3 totals 15 residues.

V is TRBV29-1 and J is TRBJ2-5; no reliable D call. The germline V gene encodes CDR1 SQVTM and CDR2 ANQGSEA. This CDR3 has 17 amino acids. With 7 bases removed from V and 5 bases from J, the gap between germline ends came to 29 bases. CDR3 sequence: CSAIAPKLDGRWETQYF. The CDR3 DNA is TGCAGCGCCATTGCCCCTAAACTCGACGGAAGGTGGGAGACCCAGTACTTC.

This chain links TRBV10-3 with TRBJ2-3, with D perhaps matching TRBD1 or TRBD2 (6 bases each). Germline V CDR1 and CDR2: ENHRY, SYGVKD. The CDR3 is made up of 16 amino acids. Trimming left V 0 bases short and J 2 bases short, with 12 bases between. For the CDR3, the DNA is TGTGCCATCAGTGAGTCCTGGGGGGCGAACACAGATACGCAGTATTTT. Residues: CAISESWGANTDTQYF.

This clone was seen a few times. The rearrangement joins TRBV7-9 to TRBJ2-7; 8 bases line up with TRBD1. V lost 4 bases and J lost 4; bases outside the gene matches: 9. Germline values: CDR1 SEHNR, CDR2 FQNEAQ (reference sequence). The CDR3 is made up of 15 amino acids. The DNA of the CDR3 is TGTGCCAGCAGCTCTGCCCCAGGGGGCTTTTACGAGCAGTACTTC. This codes for CASSSAPGGFYEQYF.

The rearrangement joins TRBV27 to TRBJ1-1; TRBD1 is a possible D gene (6 bases). Germline V gene data show CDR1 as MNHEY and CDR2 as SMNVEV (reference sequence). The CDR3 is 16 residues long. Trimming shortened V by 0 bases and J by 5 bases, and 16 bases separated the two germline ends. In DNA, the CDR3 is TGTGCCAGCAGTTTATCACAGGGAAGAAGTAAGACTGAAGCTTTCTTT. It encodes CASSLSQGRSKTEAFF.

This clone appeared once. V gene TRBV30 combines with J gene TRBJ2-5; D may be TRBD2 (6 bases). This CDR3 contains 13 residues. Germline-derived CDR1 and CDR2 are GTSNPN and SVGIG (reference sequence). With 5 bases removed from V and 4 bases from J, the gap between germline ends came to 14 bases. For the CDR3, the DNA is TGTGCCTGGGACCTAGCGTTCAGAGAGACCCAGTACTTC. This translates into CAWDLAFRETQYF.

The gene calls are TRBV5-5 and TRBJ2-2, with 8 bases that match TRBD2. V lost 3 bases, J lost 6 bases, and 7 bases stayed unmatched. The CDR3 contains 15 residues. Germline loops: CDR1 SGHKS, CDR2 YYEKEE (reference sequence). CDR3 amino acids: CASSSHGGDAGELFF. For the CDR3, the DNA is TGTGCCAGCAGCTCTCACGGGGGGGACGCCGGGGAGCTGTTTTTT. Together with reference TRBV5-5 and TRBJ2-2, the CDR3 gives the full variable domain: DAGVTQSPTHLIKTRGQQVTLRCSPISGHKSVSWYQQVLGQGPQFIFQYYEKEERGRGNFPDRFSARQFPNYSSELNVNALLLGDSALYLCASSSHGGDAGELFFGEGSRLTVL.

J is TRBJ2-3 and V is TRBV2, with D perhaps TRBD1 (6 bases). CDR3 length equals 15 residues. The ends were cut back, 6 bases at V and 1 base at J, with 14 bases in the middle. The V gene's germline CDR1 is SNHLY and CDR2 FYNNEI. CDR3 DNA sequence: TGTGCCAGCAGAGAACAGGGTTGGGGCACAGATACGCAGTATTTT. Its translation is CASREQGWGTDTQYF.